The TCR beta chain under discussion was sequenced for a study of T cells in Graves' hyperthyroidism and ophthalmopathy (dated by TCRdb to 2018 to 2020). Turning to the overall study: Peripheral blood was collected at initial diagnosis, before any treatment. A discovery cohort of roughly 96 patients, 43 with Graves' ophthalmopathy and 55 to 60 with stable Graves' hyperthyroidism, was used to find distinguishing TCR V-J signatures. An independent validation cohort of fewer than 20 hyperthyroidism patients and approximately 16 patients who later progressed to ophthalmopathy tested prospective prediction of ophthalmopathy. The 90 to 100 discovery patients were randomly split 7:3 into training and test sets. The study also compared thyroid tissue and blood T-cell repertoires from a handful of Graves' hyperthyroidism patients. After blood sampling, hyperthyroidism patients were treated with methimazole at a starting dose of 30 mg daily, and ophthalmopathy patients were treated with high-dose intravenous methylprednisolone. The paper reports TCR Vbeta CDR3 sequencing of 130 to 150 peripheral blood samples: around 41 ophthalmopathy, about 75 hyperthyroidism and 17 progressor patients. Results the study describes overall, beyond this receptor: Ophthalmopathy was separated from stable hyperthyroidism by a 13 V-J signature model, with around 90% sensitivity and 81% to 83% specificity obtained in cross-validation and 80%/75% obtained in testing. No statistical method was used to fix the sample size in advance, and group allocation was not hidden from the investigators. Most expanded thyroid clonotypes (frequency above 0.001) were also detected in blood, a finding suggesting that blood repertoires may reflect thyroid immune responses. In validation, the model predicted progression to ophthalmopathy with 65% to 71% sensitivity and approximately 74% specificity, a median of approximately 6.7 months before onset.

This clonotype has at least ten counts. This receptor's antigen is unknown. No clone much larger than this one lies a single base away; base qualities are absent. The TCR beta CDR3 regions were amplified from the RNA transcripts. For the first round of RT-PCR on the TCR CDR3, the HTBI primer set was used together with the Qiagen OneStep RT-PCR kit. Libraries were constructed in a second round of multiplex PCR, after which size selection and purification were performed. The libraries were sequenced on an Illumina HiSeq2000 using paired-end 100 bp reads. As for the original processing: SOAPnuke was used to process the raw data, with reads discarded if the reads contained adapters or uncalled bases, had a mean Phred below 15, or lacked an exact constant-primer or identifier match. COPE v1.2.5 was used to merge high-quality paired reads, and clonotypes were defined as unique nucleotide sequences. MiTCR v1.1 was used to align the clonotypes against IMGT TRBV, TRBD and TRBJ reference segments. The analysis was restricted to V-J combinations with a frequency above 0.0001, which together covered over 99% of the repertoires. The TCS score was defined as F50 (clonal expansion) divided by E x V (chaos), with BLOSUM62-based TCRdist calculated between CDR3 peptides within each V-J. Welch's t-statistics and random forest reduced some 510 V-J features to 13, which were used in a naive Bayes classifier (R e1071). The public reads were run again by TCRdb, first through fastp at Q25 and then through MiXCR, and only productive beta chains were kept. Rows with a matching CDR3 protein are joined into one entry that keeps the most common DNA and genes. The V and J calls shown here were made by TCRdb, not taken from the authors' results. This sample comprises hundreds of thousands of distinct CDR3 sequences, less than 25% of them detected only once. The ten biggest clones cover over 30% of the sample.

Measured from the cysteine to the phenylalanine, the CDR3 is 16 residues long. The CDR3 DNA has 48 bases and is translated from base 1. The CDR1 and CDR2 encoded by the germline V gene are MDHEN and SYDVKM. V was cut back by 5 bases and J by 8 bases, leaving a gap of 22 bases between them. Ophthalmopathy patients had moderately to severely active disease, with a Clinical Activity Score of 3 or more, a NOSPECS grade of 4 or more, and a disease duration of less than 3 months. Any patient with an uncontrolled infection, another autoimmune disease, pregnancy or lactation was excluded. Clinical symptoms, serum thyroxine and TRAb, thyroid ultrasound, and orbital computed tomography formed the basis for the diagnoses. PBMCs were isolated from about 10 ml of fresh peripheral blood by Ficoll-Paque density gradient centrifugation. Total RNA was extracted using Trizol reagent, and RNA quality was assessed on an Agilent 2100 Bioanalyzer.

This clonotype originated in a man aged 25 to 45 with Graves' ophthalmopathy. The rearrangement combines TRBV28 with TRBJ2-4; TRBD1 is a possible D gene, resting on 6 matching bases. Sequencing used blood. The DNA sequence is as follows: TGTGCCAGCAGTACCTCTTGGGGGCGGGTTCGGGACATTCAGTACTTC. Its product reads: CASSTSWGRVRDIQYF.